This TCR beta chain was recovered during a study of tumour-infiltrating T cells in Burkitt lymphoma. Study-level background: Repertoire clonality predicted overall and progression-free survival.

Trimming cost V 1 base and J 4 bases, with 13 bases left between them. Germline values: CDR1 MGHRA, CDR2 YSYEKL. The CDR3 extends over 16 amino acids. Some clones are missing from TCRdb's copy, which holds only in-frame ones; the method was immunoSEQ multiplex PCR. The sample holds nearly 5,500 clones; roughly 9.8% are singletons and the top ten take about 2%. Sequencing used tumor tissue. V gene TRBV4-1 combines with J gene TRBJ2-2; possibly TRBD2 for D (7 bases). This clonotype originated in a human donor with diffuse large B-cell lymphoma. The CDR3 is CASSQGGGRGTGELFF. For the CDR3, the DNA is TGCGCCAGCAGCCAAGGGGGGGGCCGCGGCACCGGGGAGCTGTTTTTT.